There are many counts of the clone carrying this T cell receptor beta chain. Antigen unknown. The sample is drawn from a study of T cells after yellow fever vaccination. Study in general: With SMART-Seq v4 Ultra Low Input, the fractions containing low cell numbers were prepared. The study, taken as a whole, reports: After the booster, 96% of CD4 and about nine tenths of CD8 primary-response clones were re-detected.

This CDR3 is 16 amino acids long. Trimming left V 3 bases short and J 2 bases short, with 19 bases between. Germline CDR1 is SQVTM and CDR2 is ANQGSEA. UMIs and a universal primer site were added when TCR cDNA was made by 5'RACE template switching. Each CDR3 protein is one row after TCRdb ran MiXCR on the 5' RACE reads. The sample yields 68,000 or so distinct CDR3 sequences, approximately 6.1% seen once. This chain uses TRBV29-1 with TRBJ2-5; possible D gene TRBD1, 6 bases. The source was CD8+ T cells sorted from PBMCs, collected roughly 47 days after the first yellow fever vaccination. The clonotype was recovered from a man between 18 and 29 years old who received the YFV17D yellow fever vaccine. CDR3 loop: CSVEGLRDTKQETQYF. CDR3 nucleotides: TGCAGCGTTGAGGGGTTAAGGGACACCAAACAAGAGACCCAGTACTTC.